This is a list of T cell receptor beta chains from one sample in a study of cytomegalovirus exposure and HLA in healthy donors. TCRdb's table, derived via immunoSEQ multiplex PCR, lists solely in-frame clones and lacks some. The sample lists 100,000 to 150,000 clones, around 78% occurring once. The source material was PBMCs. The receptors originated from a woman younger than 35 in good health and CMV-seronegative. CDR3s include the opening cysteine and the closing phenylalanine or tryptophan. Fields, in order: V gene, D gene, J gene, clone size, CDR3 DNA, CDR3 protein. A D gene is named only where the DNA matches it firmly. Clone size is given for some rows only: seen once, a few or many times, or a class if the clone is expanded.

V: TRBV2
D: -
J: TRBJ2-1
size: -
DNA: TGTGCCAGCAGCAACAGAGACAGGACACTCTCCTACAATGAGCAGTTCTTC
CDR3: CASSNRDRTLSYNEQFF

V: TRBV2
D: TRBD1
J: TRBJ2-7
size: -
DNA: TGTGCCAGCAGCCGGGGACAGCCTTACGAGCAGTACTTC
CDR3: CASSRGQPYEQYF

V: TRBV6-1
D: TRBD1
J: TRBJ1-2
size: -
DNA: TGTGCCAGCAGGCCGGGACAGGGGCCTGGCTACACCTTC
CDR3: CASRPGQGPGYTF

V: TRBV6-1
D: TRBD1
J: TRBJ1-3
size: -
DNA: TGTGCCACCAGGACAGGGGCTGGAAACACCATATATTTT
CDR3: CATRTGAGNTIYF

V: TRBV5-1
D: -
J: TRBJ2-2
size: -
DNA: TGCGCCAGCCATAATTGGGCGGGCGCGAACACCGGGGAGCTGTTTTTT
CDR3: CASHNWAGANTGELFF

V: TRBV6-1
D: TRBD1
J: TRBJ1-1
size: -
DNA: TGTGCCAGCCAAATAACAGGGGGAGTCGCTGAAGCTTTCTTT
CDR3: CASQITGGVAEAFF

V: TRBV15
D: TRBD1
J: TRBJ2-7
size: -
DNA: TGTGCCACCAGCAGAGATCTGGACAGGGATTTCTACGAGCAGTACTTC
CDR3: CATSRDLDRDFYEQYF

V: TRBV6-1
D: -
J: TRBJ2-1
size: once
DNA: TGTGCCAGCAGTGAAAATTCGCAGGGGCGGACCAATGAGCAGTTCTTC
CDR3: CASSENSQGRTNEQFF

V: TRBV19
D: -
J: TRBJ1-1
size: -
DNA: TGTGCCAGTAGTACTCCGGCGACAGGAAAGACTGAAGCTTTCTTT
CDR3: CASSTPATGKTEAFF

V: TRBV6-1
D: -
J: TRBJ1-4
size: -
DNA: TGTGCCAGCAGTGAAGTTCGAGCCCCACGCCTTGTAACTCGGAGGAATGAAAAACTGTTTTTT
CDR3: CASSEVRAPRLVTRRNEKLFF

V: TRBV10-1
D: -
J: TRBJ2-5
size: -
DNA: TGCGCCAGTGAGGAATGGCAAGAGACCCAGTACTTC
CDR3: CASEEWQETQYF

V: TRBV19
D: TRBD2
J: TRBJ2-7
size: -
DNA: TGTGCCAGTAGTATACTTACCGGGACTAGCGGCTACGAGCAGTACTTC
CDR3: CASSILTGTSGYEQYF

V: TRBV7-2
D: TRBD2
J: TRBJ2-1
size: -
DNA: TGTGCCAGCAGCTTAGGTTCGCTAGCGGGAGGGTATGAGCAGTTCTTC
CDR3: CASSLGSLAGGYEQFF

V: TRBV5-1
D: -
J: TRBJ2-2
size: -
DNA: TGCGCCAGCAGCTTCAGGGGTTGGCGGGTGCAAACCGGGGAGCTGTTTTTT
CDR3: CASSFRGWRVQTGELFF

V: TRBV7-6
D: -
J: TRBJ2-2
size: -
DNA: TGTGCCAGCAGCTTAGGGCCCACCGGGGAGCTGTTTTTT
CDR3: CASSLGPTGELFF

V: TRBV6-1
D: -
J: TRBJ1-5
size: once
DNA: TGTGCCACCAGACAGAGTGATCAGCCCCAGCATTTT
CDR3: CATRQSDQPQHF

V: TRBV29-1
D: -
J: TRBJ1-1
size: once
DNA: TGCAGCGCTCACAACAGAAACACTGAAGCTTTCTTT
CDR3: CSAHNRNTEAFF

V: TRBV7-9
D: TRBD1
J: TRBJ1-1
size: -
DNA: TGTGCCAGCAGCTTAGTGGGGACAGTGAACACTGAAGCTTTCTTT
CDR3: CASSLVGTVNTEAFF

V: TRBV30
D: -
J: TRBJ1-2
size: once
DNA: TGTGCCTGGAGTTTCGGAGAGGAGGGGGGCTACACCTTC
CDR3: CAWSFGEEGGYTF

V: TRBV4-2
D: -
J: TRBJ2-1
size: -
DNA: TGTGCCAGCAGCCAAGAAATAGCGAGCTACAATGAGCAGTTCTTC
CDR3: CASSQEIASYNEQFF

V: TRBV5-8
D: -
J: TRBJ1-2
size: -
DNA: TGTGCCAGCAGCTTCGGGGGAAACTATGGCTACACCTTC
CDR3: CASSFGGNYGYTF

V: TRBV5-1
D: -
J: TRBJ1-1
size: -
DNA: TGCGCCAGCAGCTATACAGGAGCTATGAACACTGAAGCTTTCTTT
CDR3: CASSYTGAMNTEAFF

V: TRBV5-6
D: -
J: TRBJ2-7
size: -
DNA: TGTGCCAGCAGCTTGGCGGGTCTAGCCGACGAGCAGTACTTC
CDR3: CASSLAGLADEQYF

V: TRBV6-5
D: -
J: TRBJ1-1
size: -
DNA: TGTGCCAGCAATAGGGCAGGGGCGAACACTGAAGCTTTCTTT
CDR3: CASNRAGANTEAFF

V: TRBV19
D: TRBD2
J: TRBJ2-7
size: -
DNA: TGTGCCAGTAGTATAGCGGGGACTAGCGGCTACGAGCAGTACTTC
CDR3: CASSIAGTSGYEQYF

V: TRBV6-5
D: -
J: TRBJ1-1
size: -
DNA: TGTGCCAGCAGTTACATCCCGCGGGGCACTGAAGCTTTCTTT
CDR3: CASSYIPRGTEAFF

V: TRBV19
D: TRBD1
J: TRBJ2-5
size: -
DNA: TGTGCCAGTAGTATCAGGGACAGGGGAGGAGAGACCCAGTACTTC
CDR3: CASSIRDRGGETQYF

V: TRBV30
D: -
J: TRBJ2-3
size: -
DNA: TGTGCCTGGAGTCCCCGGAGAGCAGATACGCAGTATTTT
CDR3: CAWSPRRADTQYF

V: TRBV30
D: -
J: TRBJ1-1
size: -
DNA: TGTGCCTGTCAGAGGGCTGAGACTGAAGCTTTCTTT
CDR3: CACQRAETEAFF

V: TRBV5-1
D: -
J: TRBJ2-3
size: -
DNA: TGCGCCAGCAGCGTACCAAGACACTCAGATACGCAGTATTTT
CDR3: CASSVPRHSDTQYF

V: TRBV6-1
D: TRBD2
J: TRBJ2-7
size: -
DNA: TGTGCCAGCAGTGATTTCGCGGGAGAGGCCAGAGGGCAGCAGTACTTC
CDR3: CASSDFAGEARGQQYF

V: TRBV9
D: -
J: TRBJ2-7
size: -
DNA: TGTGCCAGCAGCCCTAGACAGACCCCTACCTACGAGCAGTACTTC
CDR3: CASSPRQTPTYEQYF

V: TRBV4-1
D: -
J: TRBJ2-2
size: many
DNA: TGCGCCAGCAGCCAAGATGGCACAGGGTACACCGGGGAGCTGTTTTTT
CDR3: CASSQDGTGYTGELFF

V: TRBV5-8
D: TRBD2
J: TRBJ2-3
size: -
DNA: TGTGCCAGCAGCTTGGGGGGGTGGGAGCGGGGCACCACAGATACGCAGTATTTT
CDR3: CASSLGGWERGTTDTQYF

V: TRBV5-4
D: -
J: TRBJ2-1
size: -
DNA: TGTGCCAGCAGCTCCCAGGGCCTGCACAATGAGCAGTTCTTC
CDR3: CASSSQGLHNEQFF

V: TRBV9
D: TRBD1
J: TRBJ1-1
size: few
DNA: TGTGCCAGCAGCACAGGGGCTGAAGCTTTCTTT
CDR3: CASSTGAEAFF

V: TRBV4-2
D: -
J: TRBJ1-4
size: -
DNA: TGTGCCAGCAGCCAAGAACGAGGGAGGGGCAATGAAAAACTGTTTTTT
CDR3: CASSQERGRGNEKLFF

V: TRBV6-4
D: -
J: TRBJ1-1
size: -
DNA: TGTGCCAGCACCCCGGAATTGGGGGGCACTGAAGCTTTCTTT
CDR3: CASTPELGGTEAFF

V: TRBV29-1
D: -
J: TRBJ1-2
size: -
DNA: TGCAGCGTGGACCCTCAGGGCGGCTACACCTTC
CDR3: CSVDPQGGYTF

V: TRBV5-4
D: TRBD1
J: TRBJ2-7
size: -
DNA: TGTGCCAGTACCCGGGACAGGGTCGACCTCGAGCAGTACTTC
CDR3: CASTRDRVDLEQYF

V: TRBV6-6
D: -
J: TRBJ1-1
size: -
DNA: TGTGCCAGCAGTGCACAGAACACTGAAGCTTTCTTT
CDR3: CASSAQNTEAFF

V: TRBV6-1
D: -
J: TRBJ1-2
size: -
DNA: TGTGCCAGCGTCAGAGTGGGGGCGCAGAACTATGGCTACACCTTC
CDR3: CASVRVGAQNYGYTF